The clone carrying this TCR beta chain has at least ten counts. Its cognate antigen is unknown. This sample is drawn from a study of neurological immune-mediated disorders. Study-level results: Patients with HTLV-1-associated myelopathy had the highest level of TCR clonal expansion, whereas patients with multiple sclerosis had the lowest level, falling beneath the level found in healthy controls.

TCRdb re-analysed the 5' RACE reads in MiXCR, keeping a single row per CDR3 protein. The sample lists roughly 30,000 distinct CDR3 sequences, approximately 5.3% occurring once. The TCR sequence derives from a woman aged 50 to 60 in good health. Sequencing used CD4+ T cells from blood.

The CDR3 reads CASSFSTWYGYTF. The CDR3 region has the DNA TGTGCCAGCAGTTTCTCCACTTGGTATGGCTACACCTTC. V is TRBV12-3 or TRBV12-4 and J is TRBJ1-2; D is undetermined. Trimming pared 3 bases from V and 5 bases from J, leaving 10 bases between. CDR3 length equals 13 residues.